Presented here are 10 T cell receptor beta chains from one specimen sequenced in a study of blood T cells in healthy people across ages. With a J-beta primer mix and a sample-barcoded 5' primer, a second PCR ran about 7 to 12 cycles. TCRdb used MiXCR to reprocess the 5' RACE reads, holding one entry per CDR3 protein. The sample holds 1,300,000 or so distinct CDR3 sequences, roughly 60% seen once. The material sequenced was blood. Receptors originate from a man younger than 35 in good health.

The chain links TRBV10-3 to TRBJ2-7; D not resolved. Trimming removed 2 bases from V and 0 bases from J, with 14 bases in between. This CDR3 is 16 amino acids long. Germline assignment: CDR1 ENHRY and CDR2 SYGVKD. CDR3 protein: CAISEMGIPSSYEQYF. The CDR3 DNA reads as TGTGCCATCAGTGAGATGGGGATCCCTAGCTCCTACGAGCAGTACTTC.

The chain is built from TRBV5-1 and TRBJ2-4; D remains ambiguous. The end of the DNA fits TRBJ2-7 better, so the J call may be wrong. Germline values: CDR1 SGHRS, CDR2 YFSETQ. The CDR3 is 13 amino acids. In DNA, the CDR3 is TGCGCCAGCAGCCTGACCTACTCCTACGAGCAGTACTTC. Translating gives CASSLTYSYEQYF.

The chain combines TRBV6-5 with TRBJ2-3; weak D call: TRBD2 (5 bases). The V gene lost 2 bases and the J gene lost 5 bases, with 14 bases spanning the gap. Germline CDR1 is MNHEY and CDR2 is SVGAGI. The CDR3 has 15 residues. The CDR3 protein is CASSYPGNPGDTQYF. For the CDR3, the DNA is TGTGCCAGCAGTTACCCGGGGAACCCTGGAGATACGCAGTATTTT.

This clonotype was seen only a few times. The V call is TRBV20-1, the J call TRBJ2-1; D possibly corresponds to TRBD1 (6 bases). V lost 3 bases, J lost 9 bases, and 12 bases lay in between. The CDR3 contains 12 residues. Germline CDR1 DFQATT, CDR2 SNEGSKA (reference sequence). CDR3 residues: CSARGTGREQFF. The CDR3 DNA reads as TGCAGTGCTAGGGGTACAGGGCGTGAGCAGTTCTTC.

This clonotype was detected a few times. The chain employs TRBV6-1 and TRBJ2-3, with 10 positions matching TRBD2. The V gene end was trimmed by 3 bases and the J gene end by 6 bases; junction bases not matched to a gene: 18. Germline V gene data show CDR1 as MNHNS and CDR2 as SASEGT. CDR3 size: 19 residues. DNA of the CDR3: TGTGCCAGCAGTGAGAGGCCCGGGCCCGGGACTAGCGTGCGTGATACGCAGTATTTT. This translates into CASSERPGPGTSVRDTQYF.

J is TRBJ2-2 and V is TRBV6-5, with D tentatively TRBD1 (5 bases). The germline V and J ends were trimmed by 5 bases and 7 bases, with 11 bases remaining between them. The germline gives CDR1 MNHEY, CDR2 SVGAGI. The CDR3 loop spans 13 amino acids. This CDR3 reads CASSTTGVGELFF. The CDR3 nucleotides are TGTGCCAGCAGTACTACAGGAGTCGGGGAGCTGTTTTTT.

The genes are TRBV10-3 and TRBJ2-5; D might be TRBD2 (6 bases). Germline assignment: CDR1 ENHRY and CDR2 SYGVKD. With 2 bases removed from V and 3 bases from J, the gap between germline ends came to 16 bases. The CDR3 consists of 16 residues. The CDR3 sequence is CAISEGSGLLKETQYF. The DNA for the CDR3 is TGTGCCATCAGTGAGGGGAGCGGGCTACTTAAAGAGACCCAGTACTTC.

V and J are TRBV30 and TRBJ1-2; D gene unclear. Germline V gene sequence: CDR1 GTSNPN, CDR2 SVGIG (reference sequence). The CDR3 consists of 12 residues. V dropped 2 bases and J dropped 8 bases, with 12 bases sitting between them. The CDR3 DNA is TGTGCCTGGAGTTCCGGGTCCTACGGCTACACCTTC. As protein: CAWSSGSYGYTF. Using reference TRBV30 and TRBJ1-2 for the parts outside the CDR3, the full variable domain is SQTIHQWPATLVQPVGSPLSLECTVEGTSNPNLYWYRQAAGRGLQLLFYSVGIGQISSEVPQNLSASRPQDRQFILSSKKLLLSDSGFYLCAWSSGSYGYTFGSGTRLTVV.

Only a few counts were recorded for this clonotype. This sequence joins TRBV9 and TRBJ2-3; TRBD2 matches 8 bases. The junction had 5 bases not matched to a gene; V was cut back by 0 bases and J by 2 bases. The CDR3 sequence is 16 residues long. CDR1 is SGDLS and CDR2 is YYNGEE in the germline V gene. CDR3 loop: CASSVGGGRITDTQYF. As DNA, the CDR3 is TGTGCCAGCAGCGTAGGTGGCGGGAGGATCACAGATACGCAGTATTTT.

The chain joins TRBV6-1 to TRBJ2-1; tentatively, D is TRBD2 (6 bases). V lost 4 bases to trimming and J lost 7 bases, with 14 bases between them. Germline V CDR1 and CDR2: MNHNS, SASEGT. The CDR3 extends over 14 amino acids. The CDR3 sequence: CASSVAGSENEQFF. DNA for the CDR3: TGTGCCAGCAGTGTGGCGGGGTCGGAGAATGAGCAGTTCTTC.